The 22 T cell receptor beta chains in this list originate from one sample, sequenced in a study of shared clonotypes between healthy human individuals. Assay used: immunoSEQ multiplex PCR; TCRdb lists only in-frame clones, some missing. Altogether about 1.1 million clones are present, 60% to 80% being singletons, with the ten largest covering about 0.89%. The specimen was memory CD4+ T cells from PBMCs. Subset meaning: CD45RA-negative fraction. The receptors shown here come from a man in his late teens or twenties in good health. Some clones in this sample may be carry-over from other donors' samples.

The chain combines TRBV9 with TRBJ2-5; 10 nucleotides line up with TRBD2. From germline, CDR1 is SGDLS and CDR2 YYNGEE. The CDR3 contains 16 residues. V gave up 0 bases and J gave up 5 bases; unmatched junction bases: 7. The CDR3 bases are TGTGCCAGCAGCGTAGTGGGTAGCGGGAGGATGGAGACCCAGTACTTC. Its protein product is CASSVVGSGRMETQYF.

V and J are TRBV28 and TRBJ2-2, with D possibly matching TRBD2 (6 bases). V lost 10 bases and J lost 0, with 15 bases in between. Germline V lookup: CDR1 MDHEN, CDR2 SYDVKM. CDR3 length equals 15 residues. The CDR3 nucleotides are TGTGCCACTACGACCTGGGGGGCGAACACCGGGGAGCTGTTTTTT. Protein sequence: CATTTWGANTGELFF. The full variable domain, in which reference TRBV28 and TRBJ2-2 provide the parts outside the CDR3, is DVKVTQSSRYLVKRTGEKVFLECVQDMDHENMFWYRQDPGLGLRLIYFSYDVKMKEKGDIPEGYSVSREKKERFSLILESASTNQTSMYLCATTTWGANTGELFFGEGSRLTVL.

The gene calls are TRBV29-1 and TRBJ1-4, with 9 bases fitting TRBD1. This CDR3 has 14 residues. Germline values: CDR1 SQVTM, CDR2 ANQGSEA. The junction had 7 bases not matched to a gene; V was cut back by 6 bases and J by 5 bases. The CDR3 loop is CSVGVGTGNEKLFF. The CDR3 region has the DNA TGCAGCGTGGGGGTAGGGACAGGGAATGAAAAACTGTTTTTT.

J is TRBJ1-4 and V is TRBV2, with no clear D. The germline CDR1 and CDR2 sequences are SNHLY and FYNNEI. The V end lost 6 bases, the J end lost 3 bases, and 11 bases lay between the germline ends. The CDR3 runs 14 residues. The CDR3 nucleotides read TGTGCCAGCAGATATGGCAGGTCTAATGAAAAACTGTTTTTT. Translation: CASRYGRSNEKLFF.

This clone was counted once. This clone may be a read error of a much larger clone one base away. The rearrangement joins TRBV7-8 to TRBJ2-1; D call uncertain. Germline V gene lookup returns CDR1 SGHVS and CDR2 FQNEAQ. The CDR3 covers 11 residues. V was clipped by 5 bases and J by 4 bases, with 3 bases between them. The chain's CDR3 is CASSDYNEQFF. In nucleotides, the CDR3 is TGTGCCAGCAGCGATTACAATGAGCAGTTCTTC.

The rearrangement joins TRBV30 to TRBJ2-7, with D maybe TRBD2 (6 bases). Trimming took 1 base from V and 4 from J, leaving 17 bases between them. Germline values: CDR1 GTSNPN, CDR2 SVGIG (reference sequence). The CDR3 runs 15 residues. Written as DNA, the CDR3 is TGTGCCTGGAGTGGTTCACGGGAGACGATGTACGAGCAGTACTTC. It specifies CAWSGSRETMYEQYF.

V and J are TRBV7-9 and TRBJ2-7, with TRBD1 as a possible D gene (5 bases). Germline-derived CDR1 and CDR2 are SEHNR and FQNEAQ (reference sequence). The CDR3 is 15 residues long. Trimming stripped 5 bases from V and 4 bases from J, with 18 bases between. CDR3: CASSPPSGRDYEQYF. DNA for the CDR3: TGTGCCAGCAGCCCCCCGTCGGGCAGGGATTACGAGCAGTACTTC.

The chain links TRBV11-3 to TRBJ2-1; weak D call: TRBD1 (5 bases). Per germline, CDR1 SGHNT and CDR2 YENEEA. This CDR3 region has 15 residues. The V and J ends lost 1 base and 6 bases respectively, with 13 bases between them. The CDR3: CASSLGQGSSNEQFF. The CDR3 DNA reads as TGTGCCAGCAGCTTAGGTCAGGGTAGCAGCAATGAGCAGTTCTTC.

The chain joins TRBV7-3 to TRBJ2-3; 7 nucleotides agree with TRBD2. The CDR3 spans 14 residues. The V gene's germline CDR1 is SGHTA and CDR2 FQGTGA. J gave up 2 bases and V 6 bases, and 5 bases lay outside the gene matches. The CDR3 bases are TGTGCCAGCAGAGCAGGGAGGGACACAGATACGCAGTATTTT. Protein: CASRAGRDTDTQYF.

This chain joins TRBV4-1 and TRBJ2-7, with D tentatively TRBD1 (7 bases). Per the germline V gene, CDR1 is MGHRA and CDR2 is YSYEKL. The CDR3 length is 15 residues. V lost 3 bases and J lost 7, with 19 bases in between. The CDR3 here is CASSHRRDSPGEQYF. Written as DNA, the CDR3 is TGCGCCAGCAGCCACCGGAGGGACAGCCCTGGGGAGCAGTACTTC.

The genes are TRBV5-1 and TRBJ2-3; TRBD1 aligns across 10 bases. The CDR3 sequence is 15 residues long. Trimming removed 4 bases from V and 3 bases from J; junction bases left unmatched: 5. Germline V gene data show CDR1 as SGHRS and CDR2 as YFSETQ. CDR3 in amino acids: CASSGTGDTTDTQYF. CDR3 sequence (DNA): TGCGCCAGCAGCGGGACAGGGGATACGACAGATACGCAGTATTTT.

The chain recombines TRBV11-2 with TRBJ1-1, with 8 positions matching TRBD1. CDR3 size: 14 residues. Per the germline V gene, CDR1 is SGHAT and CDR2 is FQNNGV. The ends lost 4 bases at V and 5 bases at J; junction bases unmatched: 6. The CDR3 DNA reads as TGTGCCAGCAGCTCCCAGGGGGCGCGTACTGAAGCTTTCTTT. Translating it yields CASSSQGARTEAFF.

The chain couples TRBV11-3 to TRBJ2-7, with 7 positions matching TRBD1. The CDR3 consists of 15 residues. V dropped 5 bases and J dropped 3; count of bases not matched to a gene: 10. The germline V gene has CDR1 SGHNT and CDR2 YENEEA. CDR3 region: CASSRGQAPIYEQYF. CDR3 in DNA: TGTGCCAGCAGCCGCGGACAGGCGCCAATCTACGAGCAGTACTTC. The entire variable domain, with the rest obtained from reference TRBV11-3 and TRBJ2-7, is as follows: EAGVVQSPRYKIIEKKQPVAFWCNPISGHNTLYWYLQNLGQGPELLIRYENEEAVDDSQLPKDRFSAERLKGVDSTLKIQPAELGDSAVYLCASSRGQAPIYEQYFGPGTRLTVT.

The gene calls are TRBV5-6 and TRBJ2-3; no clear D. CDR3 length equals 13 residues. Per the germline V gene, CDR1 is SGHDT and CDR2 is YYEEEE. Trimming stripped 4 bases from V and 6 bases from J, with 12 bases between. The CDR3 nucleotides are TGTGCCAGCAGCCTGCGACCTGCCGATACGCAGTATTTT. As protein: CASSLRPADTQYF.

The chain recombines TRBV28 with TRBJ1-2, with D unclear. V lost 2 bases to trimming and J lost 5 bases, with 15 bases between them. The germline V gene encodes CDR1 MDHEN and CDR2 SYDVKM. This CDR3 contains 15 residues. The CDR3 loop is CASSLRGGPGYGYTF. In nucleotides, the CDR3 is TGTGCCAGCAGTTTAAGAGGAGGTCCGGGATATGGCTACACCTTC.

V is TRBV10-3 and J is TRBJ1-4; tentatively, D is TRBD1 (6 bases). The V and J ends lost 3 bases and 8 bases respectively, with 22 bases between them. Germline-derived CDR1 and CDR2 are ENHRY and SYGVKD. The CDR3 is 17 residues long. This CDR3 reads CAISDPPGGQGREKLFF. As DNA, the CDR3 is TGTGCCATCAGTGACCCCCCTGGGGGCCAGGGAAGAGAAAAACTGTTTTTT.

Concerning this clone itself: A much larger clone differs by one base, so this may be a read error. Likely a read error: the CDR3 ends without its conserved phenylalanine or tryptophan. The gene calls are TRBV30 and TRBJ2-6; tentatively, D is TRBD2 (7 bases). CDR1 and CDR2 from the germline V gene are GTSNPN and SVGIG (reference sequence). The CDR3 consists of 14 residues. V was pared by 5 bases and J by 3 bases, with 11 bases between. The DNA of the CDR3 is TGTGCCTGGTACGGGGGGCTTGGGGCCAACGTCCTGACTCTC. Translating it yields CAWYGGLGANVLTL.

This clone appeared a single time. CDR3 in amino acids: CASSPQGAFMNTEAFF. CDR3 in DNA: TGTGCCAGCAGCCCTCAGGGGGCCTTCATGAACACTGAAGCTTTCTTT. The chain joins TRBV7-9 to TRBJ1-1; 8 nucleotides agree with TRBD1. J lost 0 bases, V lost 5 bases, and 8 bases had no gene match. The V gene's germline CDR1 is SEHNR and CDR2 FQNEAQ (reference sequence). This CDR3 comprises 16 residues.

The chain joins TRBV4-1 to TRBJ1-2; no reliable D call. This CDR3 has 14 amino acids. CDR1 and CDR2 from the germline V gene are MGHRA and YSYEKL. With 0 bases removed from V and 8 bases from J, the gap between germline ends came to 13 bases. The CDR3 is CASSQDRSLGGYTF. The DNA of the CDR3 is TGCGCCAGCAGCCAAGACCGAAGCTTGGGAGGCTACACCTTC.

With respect to this clone: At the DNA level, this CDR3 is encoded by other sequences in the same sample as well. V gene TRBV28 combines with J gene TRBJ2-5; D remains unclear. CDR1 and CDR2 (germline): MDHEN, SYDVKM. CDR3 size: 14 residues. Trimming removed 0 bases from V and 2 bases from J, with 7 bases in between. CDR3 region: CASSLWDGQETQYF. The DNA of the CDR3 is TGTGCCAGCAGTTTATGGGACGGGCAAGAGACCCAGTACTTC.

This clone was detected once. The chain couples TRBV4-2 to TRBJ2-1; 7 bases line up with TRBD2. CDR3 length: 12 residues. After removal of 0 bases from V and 10 bases from J, the junction contained 0 bases not matched to a gene. CDR1 is LGHNA, CDR2 YNFKEQ, per germline. The DNA for the CDR3 is TGTGCCAGCAGCCAAGAAGCGGGGGAGCAGTTCTTC. Translation gives CASSQEAGEQFF.

The rearrangement links TRBV6-1 to TRBJ2-3; maybe TRBD1 (6 bases). The CDR3 runs 15 residues. With 3 bases removed from V and 1 base from J, the gap between germline ends came to 11 bases. Germline V gene data show CDR1 as MNHNS and CDR2 as SASEGT. CDR3: CASSDRDTRTDTQYF. CDR3 nucleotides: TGTGCCAGCAGTGACCGGGACACCCGCACAGATACGCAGTATTTT.